The rows below give T cell receptor beta chains drawn from one sample of a study of coeliac disease. Measured with immunoSEQ multiplex PCR; TCRdb has only the in-frame clones, and not every one. Altogether about 2,500 clones are present, more than 60% being singletons, with the ten largest covering 14%. The source material was lamina propria lymphocytes from the gut. These receptors were taken from a woman between 65 and 79 years old with celiac disease on a gluten-free diet. Each CDR3 is given with its conserved first and last residue. A D gene is named only where the DNA matches it firmly. Size values are once, few and many counts, or a class for expanded clones, and some rows have none.

J gene: TRBJ2-3
D gene: TRBD2
V gene: TRBV7-3
clone size: -
CDR3 protein: CASSLSSGRGNTQYF
CDR3 DNA: TGTGCCAGCAGCTTAAGTAGCGGGAGGGGAAATACGCAGTATTTT

J gene: TRBJ1-1
D gene: -
V gene: TRBV18
clone size: -
CDR3 protein: CASSPTQDTEAFF
CDR3 DNA: TGTGCCAGCTCACCAACACAGGACACTGAAGCTTTCTTT

J gene: TRBJ2-2
D gene: -
V gene: TRBV2
clone size: -
CDR3 protein: CASTEPQRGNTGELFF
CDR3 DNA: TGTGCCAGCACCGAGCCCCAGCGAGGAAACACCGGGGAGCTGTTTTTT

J gene: TRBJ2-1
D gene: -
V gene: TRBV7-7
clone size: few
CDR3 protein: CASSQDWYNEQFF
CDR3 DNA: TGTGCTAGCAGCCAGGACTGGTACAATGAGCAGTTCTTC

J gene: TRBJ1-2
D gene: -
V gene: TRBV11-3
clone size: -
CDR3 protein: CASSSGVYGYTF
CDR3 DNA: TGTGCCAGCAGCTCAGGGGTGTATGGCTACACCTTC

J gene: TRBJ2-3
D gene: TRBD2
V gene: TRBV7-9
clone size: -
CDR3 protein: CASSRWASGGGPTQYF
CDR3 DNA: TGTGCCAGCAGCCGATGGGCTAGCGGGGGGGGACCAACGCAGTATTTT

J gene: TRBJ2-3
D gene: TRBD2
V gene: TRBV11-2
clone size: -
CDR3 protein: CASSFGTSGGGDTQYF
CDR3 DNA: TGTGCCAGCAGCTTTGGGACTAGCGGGGGCGGGGATACGCAGTATTTT

J gene: TRBJ2-2
D gene: -
V gene: TRBV18
clone size: -
CDR3 protein: CASSLQGYGELFF
CDR3 DNA: TGTGCCAGCTCACTACAGGGATACGGGGAGCTGTTTTTT

J gene: TRBJ1-1
D gene: -
V gene: TRBV28
clone size: -
CDR3 protein: CASQIGGRLNTEAFF
CDR3 DNA: TGTGCCAGCCAAATCGGGGGGAGATTGAACACTGAAGCTTTCTTT

J gene: TRBJ2-4
D gene: TRBD1
V gene: TRBV7-9
clone size: -
CDR3 protein: CASSPTTGEAKNIQYF
CDR3 DNA: TGTGCCAGCAGCCCGACGACAGGGGAGGCCAAAAACATTCAGTACTTC

J gene: TRBJ1-1
D gene: TRBD1
V gene: TRBV5-4
clone size: -
CDR3 protein: CASSWDRGVNTEAFF
CDR3 DNA: TGTGCCAGCAGCTGGGACAGGGGGGTGAACACTGAAGCTTTCTTT

J gene: TRBJ1-4
D gene: TRBD1
V gene: TRBV2
clone size: -
CDR3 protein: CAIWTGINEKLFF
CDR3 DNA: TGTGCCATCTGGACAGGGATTAATGAAAAACTGTTTTTT

J gene: TRBJ1-5
D gene: TRBD1
V gene: TRBV2
clone size: few
CDR3 protein: CASRYGAGGGPQHF
CDR3 DNA: TGTGCCAGCAGATACGGTGCAGGGGGTGGGCCCCAGCATTTT

J gene: TRBJ2-1
D gene: TRBD1
V gene: TRBV6-4
clone size: -
CDR3 protein: CASSRDRGDEQFF
CDR3 DNA: TGTGCCAGCAGCCGTGACAGGGGCGATGAGCAGTTCTTC

J gene: TRBJ1-3
D gene: TRBD1
V gene: TRBV6-5
clone size: few
CDR3 protein: CASSPTGVGNTIYF
CDR3 DNA: TGTGCCAGCAGCCCGACAGGGGTTGGAAACACCATATATTTT

J gene: TRBJ1-2
D gene: TRBD1
V gene: TRBV6-1
clone size: -
CDR3 protein: CASSALQGGNGYTF
CDR3 DNA: TGTGCCAGCAGTGCGTTACAGGGGGGAAATGGCTACACCTTC

J gene: TRBJ2-2
D gene: -
V gene: TRBV6-6
clone size: -
CDR3 protein: CASRFSNTGELFF
CDR3 DNA: TGTGCCAGCAGGTTTAGCAACACCGGGGAGCTGTTTTTT

J gene: TRBJ2-4
D gene: -
V gene: TRBV4-3
clone size: -
CDR3 protein: CASSQAFTGKNIQYF
CDR3 DNA: TGCGCCAGCAGCCAAGCTTTTACCGGCAAAAACATTCAGTACTTC

J gene: TRBJ2-3
D gene: TRBD1
V gene: TRBV7-8
clone size: -
CDR3 protein: CASSLDRGRPTDTQYF
CDR3 DNA: TGTGCCAGCAGCTTAGACAGGGGCAGACCCACAGATACGCAGTATTTT

J gene: TRBJ1-2
D gene: -
V gene: TRBV5-6
clone size: medium-sized
CDR3 protein: CASSAERANYGYTF
CDR3 DNA: TGTGCCAGCAGCGCCGAACGGGCTAACTATGGCTACACCTTC

J gene: TRBJ1-5
D gene: -
V gene: TRBV15
clone size: -
CDR3 protein: CATETGYSNQPQHF
CDR3 DNA: TGTGCCACCGAAACAGGCTATAGCAATCAGCCCCAGCATTTT

J gene: TRBJ2-5
D gene: TRBD2
V gene: TRBV4-1
clone size: -
CDR3 protein: CASSRGSSGGVETQYF
CDR3 DNA: TGCGCCAGCAGCCGCGGTAGTAGCGGGGGGGTCGAGACCCAGTACTTC

J gene: TRBJ2-7
D gene: TRBD2
V gene: TRBV4-1
clone size: -
CDR3 protein: CASSQVGSGVREQYF
CDR3 DNA: TGCGCCAGCAGCCAAGTTGGTAGCGGGGTCAGGGAGCAGTACTTC

J gene: TRBJ1-4
D gene: TRBD1
V gene: TRBV7-9
clone size: -
CDR3 protein: CASMGPGTGNEKLFF
CDR3 DNA: TGTGCCAGCATGGGGCCCGGGACAGGGAATGAAAAACTGTTTTTT

J gene: TRBJ1-1
D gene: -
V gene: TRBV18
clone size: -
CDR3 protein: CASSPTGLNTEAFF
CDR3 DNA: TGTGCCAGCTCACCAACCGGGTTGAACACTGAAGCCTTCTTT

J gene: TRBJ1-2
D gene: TRBD1
V gene: TRBV9
clone size: -
CDR3 protein: CASSGQGVPYGYTF
CDR3 DNA: TGTGCCAGCAGCGGACAGGGGGTCCCTTATGGCTACACCTTC

J gene: TRBJ1-5
D gene: TRBD1
V gene: TRBV19
clone size: -
CDR3 protein: CASSSQGASELSNQPQHF
CDR3 DNA: TGTGCCAGTAGTTCACAGGGGGCGTCGGAGCTTAGCAATCAGCCCCAGCATTTT

J gene: TRBJ2-3
D gene: TRBD2
V gene: TRBV7-2
clone size: -
CDR3 protein: CASSLALAGGTDTQYF
CDR3 DNA: TGTGCCAGCAGCTTAGCGCTTGCGGGGGGCACAGATACGCAGTATTTT

J gene: TRBJ1-6
D gene: -
V gene: TRBV18
clone size: -
CDR3 protein: CASSPFPQYNSPLHF
CDR3 DNA: TGTGCCAGCTCACCATTCCCACAGTATAATTCACCCCTCCACTTT

J gene: TRBJ2-7
D gene: -
V gene: TRBV7-2
clone size: -
CDR3 protein: CASSWGLFLDEQYF
CDR3 DNA: TGTGCCAGCAGCTGGGGACTCTTCCTGGACGAGCAGTACTTC

J gene: TRBJ2-5
D gene: -
V gene: TRBV18
clone size: -
CDR3 protein: CASSPRVGREETQYF
CDR3 DNA: TGTGCCAGCTCACCCCGGGTTGGACGGGAGGAGACCCAGTACTTC

J gene: TRBJ1-5
D gene: -
V gene: TRBV7-8
clone size: -
CDR3 protein: CASSLGRDQPQHF
CDR3 DNA: TGTGCCAGCAGCTTGGGGAGGGATCAGCCCCAGCATTTT

J gene: TRBJ1-2
D gene: TRBD1
V gene: TRBV2
clone size: large
CDR3 protein: CASSFTSGGGGYTF
CDR3 DNA: TGTGCCAGCAGTTTCACGTCAGGGGGCGGGGGCTACACCTTC

J gene: TRBJ1-2
D gene: TRBD1
V gene: TRBV7-9
clone size: -
CDR3 protein: CASSFAGTGDYGYTF
CDR3 DNA: TGTGCCAGCAGCTTTGCCGGGACAGGGGACTATGGCTACACCTTC

J gene: TRBJ1-2
D gene: TRBD1
V gene: TRBV6-6
clone size: -
CDR3 protein: CASILLGTTGNGYTF
CDR3 DNA: TGTGCCAGCATACTACTCGGGACGACAGGGAATGGCTACACCTTC

J gene: TRBJ1-4
D gene: -
V gene: TRBV29-1
clone size: -
CDR3 protein: CSVVAFEKLFF
CDR3 DNA: TGCAGCGTTGTGGCATTTGAAAAACTGTTTTTT

J gene: TRBJ2-2
D gene: TRBD1
V gene: TRBV7-9
clone size: -
CDR3 protein: CASSPGTGFFGLFF
CDR3 DNA: TGTGCCAGCAGTCCCGGGACAGGGTTTTTTGGGCTGTTTTTT

J gene: TRBJ1-1
D gene: TRBD1
V gene: TRBV19
clone size: -
CDR3 protein: CASSRDSGDTEAFF
CDR3 DNA: TGTGCCAGTAGTAGGGACAGCGGAGACACTGAAGCTTTCTTT

J gene: TRBJ2-3
D gene: TRBD2
V gene: TRBV13
clone size: -
CDR3 protein: CASSSGGSFTDTQYF
CDR3 DNA: TGTGCCAGCAGCTCCGGGGGGAGCTTCACAGATACGCAGTATTTT

J gene: TRBJ2-3
D gene: -
V gene: TRBV4-2
clone size: -
CDR3 protein: CASSPRVADTQYF
CDR3 DNA: TGTGCCAGCAGCCCCCGCGTGGCAGATACGCAGTATTTT

J gene: TRBJ2-1
D gene: TRBD2
V gene: TRBV11-3
clone size: -
CDR3 protein: CASVSSGTGEQFF
CDR3 DNA: TGTGCCAGCGTCTCTAGCGGAACAGGTGAGCAGTTCTTC

J gene: TRBJ1-1
D gene: -
V gene: TRBV18
clone size: -
CDR3 protein: CASSRLVQENTEAFF
CDR3 DNA: TGTGCCAGCTCACGTCTGGTGCAGGAGAACACTGAAGCTTTCTTT

J gene: TRBJ2-2
D gene: TRBD1
V gene: TRBV7-6
clone size: -
CDR3 protein: CASSQDRGDTGELFF
CDR3 DNA: TGTGCCAGCAGCCAGGACAGGGGAGACACCGGGGAGCTGTTTTTT

J gene: TRBJ1-1
D gene: -
V gene: TRBV15
clone size: -
CDR3 protein: CATSRGGSGSAKAEAFF
CDR3 DNA: TGTGCCACCAGCAGAGGCGGATCAGGGTCGGCGAAGGCTGAAGCTTTCTTT

J gene: TRBJ1-2
D gene: -
V gene: TRBV6-4
clone size: -
CDR3 protein: CASSETGFYGYTF
CDR3 DNA: TGTGCCAGCAGTGAGACAGGATTCTATGGCTACACCTTC

J gene: TRBJ1-5
D gene: -
V gene: TRBV7-2
clone size: -
CDR3 protein: CASSFDRSQPQHF
CDR3 DNA: TGTGCCAGCAGCTTCGACAGGTCACAGCCCCAGCATTTT

J gene: TRBJ2-5
D gene: TRBD2
V gene: TRBV7-7
clone size: once
CDR3 protein: CASSLMGGETQYF
CDR3 DNA: TGTGCTAGCAGCTTAATGGGAGGGGAGACCCAGTACTTC

J gene: TRBJ2-3
D gene: -
V gene: TRBV7-2
clone size: -
CDR3 protein: CASSPSTDTQYF
CDR3 DNA: TGTGCCAGCAGCCCCTCCACAGATACGCAGTATTTT

J gene: TRBJ2-1
D gene: TRBD2
V gene: TRBV28
clone size: few
CDR3 protein: CASRTERGWSEQFF
CDR3 DNA: TGTGCCAGCAGGACCGAGCGGGGGTGGAGTGAGCAGTTCTTC

J gene: TRBJ1-1
D gene: -
V gene: TRBV4-3
clone size: -
CDR3 protein: CASSPGVNTEAFF
CDR3 DNA: TGCGCCAGCAGCCCCGGTGTGAACACTGAAGCTTTCTTT

J gene: TRBJ2-7
D gene: TRBD1
V gene: TRBV28
clone size: -
CDR3 protein: CASSYVQGVGEQYF
CDR3 DNA: TGTGCCAGCAGTTATGTGCAGGGGGTAGGCGAGCAGTACTTC

J gene: TRBJ2-1
D gene: -
V gene: TRBV2
clone size: -
CDR3 protein: CASRQYNEQFF
CDR3 DNA: TGTGCCAGCAGACAATACAATGAGCAGTTCTTC